These 32 T cell receptor beta chains were all obtained from the same sample, sequenced in a study of Ad26.COV2.S vaccination and SARS-CoV-2 variants. Assay used: immunoSEQ multiplex PCR; TCRdb lists only in-frame clones, some missing. Here the sample spans about 440,000 clones, approximately 88% being singletons. The treatment denotes: roughly 20 received Ad26.COV2.S at low or high dose, single or two shots; several received placebo; per-sample allocation not given. The samples were gathered on day 63 after the first injection of vaccine or placebo. This material consisted of peripheral blood, taken in a trial of Ad26.COV2.S vaccine versus placebo. The source of these receptors is a person aged 18-60 years who received the Ad26.COV2.S COVID-19 vaccine or a placebo.

The chain employs TRBV4-2 and TRBJ2-2; D tentatively reads TRBD1 or TRBD2 (5 bases each). Germline loops: CDR1 LGHNA, CDR2 YNFKEQ. This CDR3 contains 16 residues. The V end lost 8 bases, the J end lost 5 bases, and 21 bases lay between the germline ends. CDR3 DNA sequence: TGTGCCAGCCGCCTCCAAGGGGTCACGGGAACCGGGGAGCTGTTTTTT. Residues: CASRLQGVTGTGELFF.

The chain couples TRBV30 to TRBJ1-5; D is perhaps TRBD1 (6 bases). Germline values: CDR1 GTSNPN, CDR2 SVGIG (reference sequence). The CDR3 contains 14 residues. Trimming removed 2 bases at V and 9 bases at J, with 17 bases between. This CDR3 is CAWSIDQGFGPQHF. CDR3 nucleotides: TGTGCCTGGAGTATTGACCAGGGGTTTGGGCCCCAGCATTTT. Filled out from reference TRBV30 and TRBJ1-5, the complete variable domain reads SQTIHQWPATLVQPVGSPLSLECTVEGTSNPNLYWYRQAAGRGLQLLFYSVGIGQISSEVPQNLSASRPQDRQFILSSKKLLLSDSGFYLCAWSIDQGFGPQHFGDGTRLSIL.

The V call is TRBV9, the J call TRBJ2-3; TRBD2 agrees at 7 bases. The CDR3 runs 18 residues. CDR1 and CDR2 from the germline V gene are SGDLS and YYNGEE. Trimming took 0 bases from V and 0 from J; bases not matched to a gene: 10. CDR3: CASSVGEGRGLSTDTQYF. CDR3 DNA sequence: TGTGCCAGCAGCGTAGGGGAGGGGAGGGGTCTCAGCACAGATACGCAGTATTTT.

This clone has ten or more counts. The gene calls are TRBV7-6 and TRBJ2-2; D perhaps matches TRBD2 (7 bases). The CDR3 has 15 amino acids. Per the germline V gene, CDR1 is SGHVS and CDR2 is FNYEAQ. The V end was cut by 1 base, the J end by 4 bases, with 10 bases between. CDR3 protein: CASSLGGGGTGELFF. The CDR3 nucleotides read TGTGCCAGCAGCTTAGGCGGGGGCGGCACCGGGGAGCTGTTTTTT.

This clone has just one count. V is TRBV7-8 and J is TRBJ1-5, with D uncertain. The V and J ends lost 0 bases and 4 bases respectively, with 7 bases between them. Germline lookup yields CDR1 SGHVS and CDR2 FQNEAQ. The CDR3 totals 14 residues. The CDR3 spells CASSLAMWNQPQHF. DNA of the CDR3: TGTGCCAGCAGCTTAGCAATGTGGAATCAGCCCCAGCATTTT.

This sequence joins TRBV5-4 and TRBJ2-7; 10 positions match TRBD2. The germline V gene encodes CDR1 SGHNT and CDR2 YYREEE (reference sequence). V trimming: 5 bases; J trimming: 0 bases; junction bases outside the gene matches: 5. The CDR3 has 15 residues. CDR3 amino acids: CASSSGLADSYEQYF. The CDR3 region has the DNA TGTGCCAGCAGTTCAGGACTAGCGGACTCCTACGAGCAGTACTTC.

This chain joins TRBV3-1 (or the pseudogene TRBV3-2) and TRBJ1-1; D is undetermined. Germline assignment: CDR1 LGHDT and CDR2 YNNKEL (reference sequence). The germline V and J ends were trimmed by 4 bases and 4 bases, with 13 bases remaining between them. The CDR3 has 14 residues. DNA of the CDR3: TGTGCCAGCAGCCTTCTGGTGGAGGGCACTGAAGCTTTCTTT. It is translated as CASSLLVEGTEAFF.

This rearrangement joins TRBV2 to TRBJ1-6; tentative D call: TRBD1 (6 bases). In germline, CDR1 is SNHLY, CDR2 FYNNEI. There are 18 residues in the CDR3. The V end was cut by 4 bases, the J end by 0 bases, with 16 bases between. The CDR3 region has the DNA TGTGCCAGCAGTGGGGGGGGCGCAACGAGCTCCTATAATTCACCCCTCCACTTT. It translates to CASSGGGATSSYNSPLHF.

The rearrangement links TRBV15 to TRBJ1-4; possibly TRBD1 for D (5 bases). CDR3 size: 14 residues. V dropped 1 base and J dropped 7 bases, with 10 bases sitting between them. The germline gives CDR1 LNHNV, CDR2 YYDKDF (reference sequence). As DNA, the CDR3 is TGTGCCACCAGCAGAGGAGGGGCGGGTGAAAAACTGTTTTTT. Amino acids: CATSRGGAGEKLFF. Combining the CDR3 with reference TRBV15 and TRBJ1-4 gives the whole variable domain DAMVIQNPRYQVTQFGKPVTLSCSQTLNHNVMYWYQQKSSQAPKLLFHYYDKDFNNEADTPDNFQSRRPNTSFCFLDIRSPGLGDTAMYLCATSRGGAGEKLFFGSGTQLSVL.

The chain couples TRBV30 to TRBJ2-5; the D gene is possibly TRBD1 (6 bases). The V end was cut by 2 bases, the J end by 2 bases, with 15 bases between. The CDR3 is 15 residues long. Germline V gene sequence: CDR1 GTSNPN, CDR2 SVGIG (reference sequence). The CDR3 nucleotides read TGTGCCTGGAGTCATGGACAGCGCCAACAAGAGACCCAGTACTTC. It specifies CAWSHGQRQQETQYF.

The chain links TRBV19 to TRBJ2-6; either TRBD1 or TRBD2 may fit D (5 bases each). CDR3 size: 16 residues. CDR1 is LNHDA, CDR2 SQIVND, per germline (reference sequence). The ends were cut back, 10 bases at V and 0 bases at J, with 16 bases in the middle. The CDR3 DNA reads as TGTGCCACCTTCCCGGGGCGAGCCTCTGGGGCCAACGTCCTGACTTTC. It is translated as CATFPGRASGANVLTF.

The chain combines TRBV5-4 with TRBJ2-5; 15 positions match TRBD2. The CDR3 has 18 residues. The J segment lost 5 bases and the V segment lost 4 bases, leaving 12 bases of the junction unmatched. Germline V gene lookup returns CDR1 SGHNT and CDR2 YYREEE (reference sequence). The CDR3 DNA reads TGTGCCAGCAGCCCCCCCGCCGGACTAGCGGGAGGGGGGGAGACCCAGTACTTC. Amino acid sequence: CASSPPAGLAGGGETQYF.

This chain uses TRBV18 with TRBJ1-3; D is perhaps TRBD1 (6 bases). Deletions cut 5 bases from V and 0 bases from J, with 8 bases between. The CDR3 is made up of 14 amino acids. Germline loops: CDR1 KGHSH, CDR2 LQKENI. The CDR3 bases are TGTGCCAGCTCATCGACAGGCTCTGGAAACACCATATATTTT. Encoded protein: CASSSTGSGNTIYF.

The chain employs TRBV24-1 and TRBJ2-1; D is undetermined. The V gene lost 3 bases and the J gene lost 4 bases, with 9 bases spanning the gap. The CDR3 is 14 residues long. Germline CDR1 is KGHDR and CDR2 is SFDVKD. In DNA form, the CDR3 reads TGTGCCACCAGTGATAGACGTAGGTACAATGAGCAGTTCTTC. Translated: CATSDRRRYNEQFF.

This clone appeared once. The genes are TRBV3-1 (or the pseudogene TRBV3-2) and TRBJ1-1; D is unclear. V shed 0 bases and J shed 5 bases, with 13 bases lying between them. The germline V gene encodes CDR1 LGHDT and CDR2 YNNKEL (reference sequence). The CDR3 totals 15 residues. The CDR3 nucleotides are TGTGCCAGCAGCCAAGATCTAATGGGTGGAACTGAAGCTTTCTTT. It is translated as CASSQDLMGGTEAFF.

The V and J genes are TRBV28 and TRBJ2-5, with 9 nucleotides matching TRBD2. The CDR3 is made up of 16 amino acids. The germline gives CDR1 MDHEN, CDR2 SYDVKM. The J segment lost 0 bases and the V segment lost 4 bases, leaving 6 bases of the junction unmatched. CDR3 coding DNA: TGTGCCAGCAGTTCCCCGACTAGCGGTTACCAAGAGACCCAGTACTTC. Protein product: CASSSPTSGYQETQYF.

The rearrangement uses TRBV10-3 and TRBJ2-2; D tentatively fits TRBD1 or TRBD2 (5 bases each). The V gene lost 3 bases and the J gene lost 4 bases, with 9 bases spanning the gap. The CDR3 spans 14 residues. CDR1 and CDR2 (germline): ENHRY, SYGVKD. CDR3 DNA sequence: TGTGCCATCAGTGATTGGGGACGCACCGGGGAGCTGTTTTTT. Amino acid sequence: CAISDWGRTGELFF.

This clone was seen more than once but under ten times. The CDR3 nucleotides read TGTGCCAGCGGGCAGGGCGGGAATCAGCCCCAGCATTTT. Protein product: CASGQGGNQPQHF. The genes are TRBV7-2 and TRBJ1-5; D may be TRBD1 (5 bases). The CDR3 has 13 amino acids. Germline V gene sequence: CDR1 SGHTA, CDR2 FQGNSA. Trimming left V 8 bases short and J 4 bases short, with 12 bases between.

The CDR3 sequence is CASSEIQGGETQYF. In DNA form, the CDR3 reads TGTGCCAGCAGCGAGATCCAGGGGGGAGAGACCCAGTACTTC. J is TRBJ2-5 and V is TRBV28, with D possibly TRBD1 on 7 matching bases. Germline CDR1 reads MDHEN; CDR2 reads SYDVKM. Trimming removed 6 bases at V and 4 bases at J, with 15 bases between. This CDR3 contains 14 residues.

The chain recombines TRBV28 with TRBJ1-5, with 8 bases identical to TRBD1. The CDR3 consists of 15 residues. Germline V gives CDR1 MDHEN, CDR2 SYDVKM. With 5 bases clipped from V and 4 bases from J, the junction kept 7 bases outside the gene matches. CDR3 bases: TGTGCCAGCAGTCCCCGGACAGGGAAAAATCAGCCCCAGCATTTT. Translated: CASSPRTGKNQPQHF.

The chain combines TRBV28 with TRBJ2-3, with D uncertain. The CDR3 sequence is 13 residues long. Germline assignment: CDR1 MDHEN and CDR2 SYDVKM. Trimming took off 5 bases at V and 4 bases at J, with 10 bases between the two ends. The CDR3 region is CASSSRVSDTQYF. For the CDR3, the DNA is TGTGCCAGCAGTAGCCGGGTTTCAGATACGCAGTATTTT. Supplemented by reference TRBV28 and TRBJ2-3, the full variable domain reads DVKVTQSSRYLVKRTGEKVFLECVQDMDHENMFWYRQDPGLGLRLIYFSYDVKMKEKGDIPEGYSVSREKKERFSLILESASTNQTSMYLCASSSRVSDTQYFGPGTRLTVL.

The CDR3 sequence is CASSGGSGQGRSTEAFF. CDR3 bases: TGTGCCAGCAGTGGGGGTTCTGGACAGGGTCGAAGCACTGAAGCTTTCTTT. The rearrangement joins TRBV6-2 or TRBV6-3 to TRBJ1-1; 8 bases map to TRBD1. CDR1 is MNHEY and CDR2 is SVGEGT in the germline V gene. The CDR3 consists of 17 residues. V lost 5 bases and J lost 4; bases outside the gene matches: 15.

The chain uses TRBV5-4 and TRBJ2-5, with 7 bases matching TRBD2. The CDR3 has 14 residues. CDR1 SGHNT and CDR2 YYREEE come from the germline V gene (reference sequence). With 4 bases clipped from V and 4 bases from J, the junction kept 7 bases outside the gene matches. CDR3 bases: TGTGCCAGCAGCCGACTGGGCGGGGGAGAGACCCAGTACTTC. It codes for CASSRLGGGETQYF.

A single count supports this clone. The chain links TRBV19 to TRBJ2-1; 13 bases match TRBD2. This CDR3 comprises 14 residues. In germline, CDR1 is LNHDA, CDR2 SQIVND (reference sequence). V was clipped by 4 bases and J by 7 bases; unmatched bases: 1. The CDR3 loop is CASSTGLAGNEQFF. For the CDR3, the DNA is TGTGCCAGTAGTACGGGACTAGCGGGAAATGAGCAGTTCTTC.

V usage is TRBV27 and J usage is TRBJ2-7, with a possible D match to TRBD1 (6 bases). The germline CDR1 and CDR2 sequences are MNHEY and SMNVEV (reference sequence). V dropped 6 bases and J dropped 0 bases, with 12 bases sitting between them. This CDR3 is built from 14 residues. CDR3 amino acids: CASSRRGSSYEQYF. CDR3 in DNA: TGTGCCAGCAGCCGCAGGGGAAGCTCCTACGAGCAGTACTTC.

V is TRBV19 and J is TRBJ1-4; D perhaps matches TRBD1 (6 bases). The CDR3 length is 12 residues. CDR1 LNHDA and CDR2 SQIVND come from the germline V gene (reference sequence). V dropped 8 bases and J dropped 7 bases, with 11 bases sitting between them. CDR3 nucleotides: TGTGCCAGTGCAGGGGCAGTTGAAAAACTGTTTTTT. Amino acid sequence: CASAGAVEKLFF.

The chain uses TRBV6-1 and TRBJ2-3, with D possibly TRBD2 on 6 matching bases. V lost 1 base to trimming and J lost 8 bases, with 10 bases between them. The CDR3 totals 13 residues. Per germline, CDR1 MNHNS and CDR2 SASEGT. The CDR3 DNA sequence: TGTGCCAGCAGTGAAGGGGGGGTGGCTACGCAGTATTTT. It is translated as CASSEGGVATQYF.

A single count supports this clone. This chain joins TRBV27 and TRBJ1-2; D is unresolved. This CDR3 has 15 residues. Looked up from germline, CDR1 is MNHEY and CDR2 is SMNVEV (reference sequence). V gave up 5 bases and J gave up 3 bases, with 16 bases separating them. CDR3 loop: CASSLTTGRYYGYTF. The CDR3 DNA reads TGTGCCAGCAGTCTAACCACTGGTCGGTACTATGGCTACACCTTC.

This chain uses TRBV6-5 with TRBJ2-7; D unresolved. The CDR3 spans 13 residues. The V gene's germline CDR1 is MNHEY and CDR2 SVGAGI. V was cut by 6 bases and J by 6 bases, with 15 bases left in between. The CDR3 bases are TGTGCCAGCAGCCGCACATCCAAGGGCGAGCAGTACTTC. Translating gives CASSRTSKGEQYF.

The chain recombines TRBV5-1 with TRBJ2-3; possibly TRBD2 for D (6 bases). Germline V gene data show CDR1 as SGHRS and CDR2 as YFSETQ. V was clipped by 2 bases and J by 2 bases, with 12 bases between them. The CDR3 is 15 residues long. Here the CDR3 DNA reads TGCGCCAGCAGCTTCCTTAGCGGAACCACAGATACGCAGTATTTT. As protein: CASSFLSGTTDTQYF.

Here the CDR3 DNA reads TGTGCCAGCAGTGACAGGGTGGACACCGGGGAGCTGTTTTTT. This sequence encodes CASSDRVDTGELFF. The gene calls are TRBV2 and TRBJ2-2, with D possibly matching TRBD1 (5 bases). The V end lost 3 bases, the J end lost 3 bases, and 8 bases lay between the germline ends. CDR1 is SNHLY and CDR2 is FYNNEI in the germline V gene. There are 14 residues in the CDR3.

This clone was seen just once. V gene TRBV5-6 combines with J gene TRBJ2-4; D call uncertain. V was trimmed by 4 bases and J by 8 bases, leaving 16 bases between them. Germline values: CDR1 SGHDT, CDR2 YYEEEE. CDR3 length equals 14 residues. Here the CDR3 reads CASSDRLVRHIQYF. The CDR3 nucleotides are TGTGCCAGCAGCGACCGCCTCGTACGTCACATTCAGTACTTC.